This is a list of T cell receptor beta chains from one sample in a study of cytomegalovirus exposure and HLA in healthy donors. The repertoire was sequenced with immunoSEQ multiplex PCR; TCRdb's copy has only in-frame clones and lacks some. The sample lists under 200,000 clones; nearly 80% were seen once. Sequenced sample: PBMCs. These receptors came from a woman in her 40s in good health and CMV-seronegative. CDR3s include the opening cysteine and the closing phenylalanine or tryptophan. Each record gives: clone size, V gene, D gene, J gene, CDR3 DNA, CDR3 protein. A D gene is named only where the DNA matches it firmly. Clone sizes are given selectively: once, few, many, or a class where the clone is expanded.

>-|TRBV12-5|-|TRBJ2-2
TGTGCTAGTGGTTACTCCGGGGAGCTGTTTTTT
CASGYSGELFF
>few|TRBV5-1|TRBD1|TRBJ2-7
TGCGCCAGCAGCCGGACAGGGGGCCCCTACGAGCAGTACTTC
CASSRTGGPYEQYF
>-|TRBV2|TRBD1|TRBJ2-1
TGTGCCAGCAGAGGTACGCAGGGGGCTCCTCAGCAGTTCTTC
CASRGTQGAPQQFF
>few|TRBV19|-|TRBJ1-5
TGTGCCAGTAGTATTAGGGGCAGCAATCAGCCCCAGCATTTT
CASSIRGSNQPQHF
>-|TRBV6-5|-|TRBJ1-1
TGTGCCAGCAGTTACTCCGGGTACCGCACTGAAGCTTTCTTT
CASSYSGYRTEAFF
>-|TRBV6-5|-|TRBJ2-5
TGTGCCACCCGAGGGACTTGGCAAGAGACCCAGTACTTC
CATRGTWQETQYF
>-|TRBV5-1|TRBD1|TRBJ1-6
TGCGCCAGCAGCTTAGGTACAGGGGCGGCCTCACCCCTCCACTTT
CASSLGTGAASPLHF
>-|TRBV5-1|TRBD2|TRBJ2-2
TGCGCCAGCAGCGGGGGTCTAGCGGGGGCCCTAGGGACCGGGGAGCTGTTTTTT
CASSGGLAGALGTGELFF
>-|TRBV9|TRBD1|TRBJ1-4
TGTGCCAGCAGCGCGCCCGAAACAGGGGACAATGAAAAACTGTTTTTT
CASSAPETGDNEKLFF
>-|TRBV18|-|TRBJ1-6
TGTGCCAGCTCACCAGAGACAAATTCACCCCTCCACTTT
CASSPETNSPLHF
>-|TRBV7-9|-|TRBJ1-3
TGTGCCAGCAGCTTACAGGGATCCGGAAACACCATATATTTT
CASSLQGSGNTIYF
>-|TRBV9|TRBD1|TRBJ2-7
TGTGCCAGCAGCGTAGGGCTCGGGACAGGGGACGAGCAGTACTTC
CASSVGLGTGDEQYF
>-|TRBV10-3|TRBD2|TRBJ2-5
TGTGCCATCAGTCCCGGGGGGGCAGGCCAAGAGACCCAGTACTTC
CAISPGGAGQETQYF
>-|TRBV25-1|-|TRBJ2-5
TGTGCCAGCAGTGAATCGGAGACCCAGTACTTC
CASSESETQYF
>-|TRBV11-2|-|TRBJ1-3
TGTGCCAGCAGCTCCCCCCGGTCTGGAAACACCATATATTTT
CASSSPRSGNTIYF
>-|TRBV10-1|-|TRBJ2-2
TGCGCCAGCAGTGAAGGCAGACTTACCGGGGAGCTGTTTTTT
CASSEGRLTGELFF
>once|TRBV5-1|-|TRBJ2-7
TGCGCCAGCAGCTTCGCTGAATCCTACGAGCAGTACTTC
CASSFAESYEQYF
>-|TRBV5-1|-|TRBJ2-2
TGCGCCAGCAGCCGACTGGATGTGGGCGGGGAGCTGTTTTTT
CASSRLDVGGELFF
>-|TRBV27|TRBD1|TRBJ1-2
TGTGCCAGCACTCCACAATCGCAGTTCGGCAGGGGGGCTAACTATGGCTACACCTTC
CASTPQSQFGRGANYGYTF
>-|TRBV6-1|-|TRBJ1-2
TGTGCCAGCAGTGAACAGGGGCGCTATGGCTACACCTTC
CASSEQGRYGYTF
>-|TRBV5-1|-|TRBJ2-2
TGCGCCAGCAGCTTGGACGGGCGGGATTCCGGGGAGCTGTTTTTT
CASSLDGRDSGELFF
>few|TRBV2|-|TRBJ1-4
TGTGCCAGCAGTGAATCAGGGTTTAATGAAAAACTGTTTTTT
CASSESGFNEKLFF
>-|TRBV6-4|TRBD1|TRBJ1-2
TGTGCCAGCAGCCTTACAGCCGGGACAGGGATAGGCTACACCTTC
CASSLTAGTGIGYTF
>-|TRBV6-5|-|TRBJ2-3
TGTGCCAGCAGTTACGTATCGGGGACAGATACGCAGTATTTT
CASSYVSGTDTQYF
>-|TRBV2|-|TRBJ1-2
TGTGCCAGCAGAAGACAGCAACCTATGAGCTACACCTTC
CASRRQQPMSYTF
>-|TRBV6-1|TRBD1|TRBJ1-1
TGTGCCAGCAGTGAGTTATACAGGGGGGGTGAAGCTTTCTTT
CASSELYRGGEAFF
>-|TRBV2|TRBD1|TRBJ2-1
TGTGCCAGCAGTGAAAGAGGGGGCCAGTTCTTC
CASSERGGQFF
>-|TRBV19|TRBD1|TRBJ1-6
TGTGCCAGTAGTCAAAAAACGAGGAGGGGGCAAGGGCCCCTCCACTTT
CASSQKTRRGQGPLHF
>-|TRBV30|-|TRBJ1-3
TGTGCCTGGACCCCCGGGGGGCGGAGTGGAAACACCATATATTTT
CAWTPGGRSGNTIYF
>-|TRBV2|-|TRBJ1-1
TGTGCCAGCAGGACAGGCCGATTGAACACTGAAGCTTTCTTT
CASRTGRLNTEAFF
>-|TRBV19|-|TRBJ1-5
TGTGCCAGTAGTGCCCGAGGGGGAAAGGATCAGCCCCAGCATTTT
CASSARGGKDQPQHF
>-|TRBV5-4|TRBD1|TRBJ1-6
TGTGCCAGCAGCTTGGGACAGGGTCTAAATTCACCCCTCCACTTT
CASSLGQGLNSPLHF